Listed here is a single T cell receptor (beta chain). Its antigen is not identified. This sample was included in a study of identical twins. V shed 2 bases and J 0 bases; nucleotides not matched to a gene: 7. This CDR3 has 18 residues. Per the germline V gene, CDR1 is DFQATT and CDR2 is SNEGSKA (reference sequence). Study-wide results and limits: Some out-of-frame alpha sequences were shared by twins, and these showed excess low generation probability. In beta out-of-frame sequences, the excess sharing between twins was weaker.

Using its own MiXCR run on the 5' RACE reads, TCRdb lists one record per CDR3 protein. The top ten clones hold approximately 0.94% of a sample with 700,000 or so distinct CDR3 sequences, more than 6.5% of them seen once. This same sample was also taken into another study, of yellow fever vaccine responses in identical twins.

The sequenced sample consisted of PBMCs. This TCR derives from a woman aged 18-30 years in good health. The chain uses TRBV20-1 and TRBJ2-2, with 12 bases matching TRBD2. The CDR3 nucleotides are TGCAGTGCTAGAATACTAGCGGGAGGAGTCGCGAACACCGGGGAGCTGTTTTTT. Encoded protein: CSARILAGGVANTGELFF.